This passage covers 27 T cell receptor beta chains from one sample sequenced in a study of blood T cell repertoires in COVID-19. This table comes from immunoSEQ multiplex PCR, and its TCRdb copy is limited to in-frame clones, with some not included. Among some 260,000 clones listed, around 80% were seen once. Source material: peripheral blood. Source of these receptors: a woman between 40 and 55 years old with active or convalescent COVID-19.

The chain recombines TRBV5-1 with TRBJ1-1; D uncertain. V was shortened by 6 bases and J by 2 bases, with 17 bases between the two germline ends. There are 15 residues in the CDR3. Germline CDR1 reads SGHRS; CDR2 reads YFSETQ. CDR3 amino acids: CASTWEAQINTEAFF. The DNA for the CDR3 is TGCGCCAGCACCTGGGAGGCGCAAATCAACACTGAAGCTTTCTTT.

The rearrangement joins TRBV6-6 to TRBJ1-1; possible D gene TRBD1, 5 bases. Trimming shortened V by 3 bases and J by 8 bases, and 19 bases separated the two germline ends. The V gene's germline CDR1 is MNHNY and CDR2 SVGAGI (reference sequence). The length of the CDR3 is 15 residues. The CDR3 here is CASSYTPSGEGEAFF. The CDR3 DNA is TGTGCCAGCAGTTATACCCCCTCGGGGGAGGGAGAAGCTTTCTTT.

This clone was counted only a few times. The rearrangement links TRBV6-4 to TRBJ2-1; 10 bases agree with TRBD2. Germline loops: CDR1 MRHNA, CDR2 SNTAGT. Unmatched junction bases numbered 3, after V lost 0 bases and J lost 7 bases. The CDR3 extends over 15 amino acids. The CDR3 DNA reads as TGTGCCAGCAGTGACTCAGCGGGGGGGTTTAATGAGCAGTTCTTC. This codes for CASSDSAGGFNEQFF.

V and J are TRBV10-1 and TRBJ2-1; D perhaps matches TRBD1 (5 bases). V was cut by 6 bases and J by 5 bases, with 14 bases left in between. This CDR3 region has 14 residues. Germline V gives CDR1 WNHNN, CDR2 SYGVQD (reference sequence). CDR3 in DNA: TGCGCCAGCAGCAAGGACACCGGCAACAATGAGCAGTTCTTC. Translating it yields CASSKDTGNNEQFF.

The chain couples TRBV14 to TRBJ1-6, with TRBD1 identical over 11 bases. V trimming: 5 bases; J trimming: 10 bases; junction bases outside the gene matches: 4. CDR3 length equals 14 residues. Per germline, CDR1 SGHDN and CDR2 FVKESK. The CDR3 nucleotides read TGTGCCAGCAGCGGACAGGGGGCCAACTCACCCCTCCACTTT. Protein product: CASSGQGANSPLHF.

The genes are TRBV25-1 and TRBJ2-5; TRBD1 matches at 8 bases. Per germline, CDR1 MGHDK and CDR2 SYGVNS. J lost 3 bases, V lost 4 bases, and 7 bases had no gene match. The CDR3 is 15 residues long. CDR3 sequence: CASSGHRGVKETQYF. Here the CDR3 DNA reads TGTGCCAGCAGTGGACACAGGGGGGTAAAAGAGACCCAGTACTTC.

The chain couples TRBV9 to TRBJ2-5; tentative D call: TRBD1 (6 bases). Germline CDR1 is SGDLS and CDR2 is YYNGEE. The ends were cut back, 4 bases at V and 9 bases at J, with 13 bases in the middle. The CDR3 length is 12 residues. For the CDR3, the DNA is TGTGCCAGCAGCCGGGACACCTCGGCCCAGTACTTC. This translates into CASSRDTSAQYF.

This clone was counted between two and nine times. The chain uses TRBV11-3 and TRBJ2-3, with TRBD2 as a possible D gene (6 bases). Trimming took 0 bases from V and 6 from J, leaving 10 bases between them. The CDR3 loop spans 14 amino acids. Looked up from germline, CDR1 is SGHNT and CDR2 is YENEEA. DNA of the CDR3: TGTGCCAGCAGCTTAGATTCTAGCGTGGATACGCAGTATTTT. Its protein product is CASSLDSSVDTQYF.

The gene calls are TRBV21-1 and TRBJ1-4. TRBV21-1 is deemed a pseudogene. The CDR3 loop spans 18 amino acids. The CDR3 is CASSKALGEEGADEKLFF. In DNA form, the CDR3 reads TGTGCCAGCAGCAAAGCTCTGGGGGAGGAAGGGGCTGATGAAAAACTGTTTTTT.

The rearrangement links TRBV28 to TRBJ1-2, with D unresolved. This CDR3 region has 10 residues. V dropped 10 bases and J dropped 2 bases, with 5 bases sitting between them. The germline V gene has CDR1 MDHEN and CDR2 SYDVKM. Here the CDR3 reads CATQNYGYTF. Written as DNA, the CDR3 is TGTGCCACACAGAACTATGGCTACACCTTC.

The gene calls are TRBV9 and TRBJ2-5; D possibly corresponds to TRBD2 (5 bases). The germline V gene encodes CDR1 SGDLS and CDR2 YYNGEE. The length of the CDR3 is 14 residues. V gave up 4 bases and J gave up 4 bases, with 14 bases separating them. Written as DNA, the CDR3 is TGTGCCAGCAGCTTCCGGGTCGGAGGAGAGACCCAGTACTTC. Residues: CASSFRVGGETQYF.

The chain combines TRBV6-5 with TRBJ2-7, with 10 bases identical to TRBD2. This CDR3 contains 15 residues. The germline gives CDR1 MNHEY, CDR2 SVGAGI. Germline trimming cut 0 bases from V and 4 bases from J; bases unmatched to any gene: 3. CDR3 region: CASSYSASGGYEQYV. The CDR3 DNA is TGTGCCAGCAGTTACTCAGCTAGCGGGGGTTACGAGCAGTACGTC.

This clone has at least ten counts. The chain links TRBV25-1 to TRBJ2-7; D might be TRBD2 (6 bases). The ends were cut back, 4 bases at V and 7 bases at J, with 20 bases in the middle. Germline CDR1 reads MGHDK; CDR2 reads SYGVNS. This CDR3 is 15 amino acids long. The CDR3 region has the DNA TGTGCCAGCAGTGGGGAGGCGTGGACCCAAGGGGAGCAGTACTTC. It translates to CASSGEAWTQGEQYF.

V gene TRBV19 combines with J gene TRBJ1-5, with 8 bases fitting TRBD1. V lost 4 bases and J lost 7; bases outside the gene matches: 12. Germline assignment: CDR1 LNHDA and CDR2 SQIVND (reference sequence). The CDR3 is 16 residues long. This chain's CDR3 is CASSRNGQGIGQPQHF. The CDR3 DNA reads as TGTGCCAGTAGTAGAAACGGACAGGGAATTGGGCAGCCCCAGCATTTT.

Details on this clone: At one end, the junction sequence differs from germline, possibly due to a read error. This chain connects TRBV7-7 to TRBJ1-3, with 8 nucleotides matching TRBD1. The CDR3 covers 15 residues. CDR1 and CDR2 (germline): SSHAT, FNYEAQ (reference sequence). The CDR3 sequence: CASSLLRDRGNTIYF. Written as DNA, the CDR3 is TGTGCTAGCAGCTTACTTCGGGACAGGGGAAACACCATATATTTT.

This clone was found many times. CDR3 sequence reads: CASSLDRGVQETQYF. The CDR3 nucleotides read TGTGCCAGCAGCTTGGACAGGGGGGTCCAAGAGACCCAGTACTTC. V gene TRBV7-7 combines with J gene TRBJ2-5; 10 bases line up with TRBD1. CDR1 SSHAT and CDR2 FNYEAQ come from the germline V gene (reference sequence). This CDR3 is built from 15 residues. With 3 bases clipped from V and 1 base from J, the junction kept 2 bases outside the gene matches.

The chain is built from TRBV29-1 and TRBJ1-2, with D possibly being TRBD1 (6 bases). V lost 7 bases to trimming and J lost 8 bases, with 14 bases between them. CDR1 and CDR2 (germline): SQVTM, ANQGSEA. The CDR3 runs 11 residues. In nucleotides, the CDR3 is TGCAGCGCCACCACAGGGTTCGGCTACACCTTC. Its translation is CSATTGFGYTF.

This chain links TRBV28 with TRBJ2-1; D might be TRBD1 (5 bases). Germline-derived CDR1 and CDR2 are MDHEN and SYDVKM. This CDR3 is 15 amino acids long. The V gene lost 3 bases and the J gene lost 1 base, with 10 bases spanning the gap. The CDR3 sequence: CASSFMGPSYNEQFF. The DNA for the CDR3 is TGTGCCAGCAGTTTTATGGGGCCGTCCTACAATGAGCAGTTCTTC.

This chain joins TRBV4-1 and TRBJ2-7; 9 bases agree with TRBD2. The CDR3 length is 15 residues. With 0 bases clipped from V and 4 bases from J, the junction kept 4 bases outside the gene matches. Germline assignment: CDR1 MGHRA and CDR2 YSYEKL. The CDR3 coding sequence is TGCGCCAGCAGCCAAGAAGTGGGACTAGCTTACGAGCAGTACTTC. The encoded protein is CASSQEVGLAYEQYF.

There are many counts of this clone. This chain joins TRBV7-9 and TRBJ2-2; possibly TRBD1 for D (5 bases). The ends were cut back, 4 bases at V and 7 bases at J, with 10 bases in the middle. Germline assignment: CDR1 SEHNR and CDR2 FQNEAQ (reference sequence). The CDR3 loop spans 13 amino acids. The CDR3 nucleotides read TGTGCCAGCAGCTCGACAGTAAACGGGGAGCTGTTTTTT. It specifies CASSSTVNGELFF. Together with reference TRBV7-9 and TRBJ2-2, the CDR3 gives the full variable domain: DTGVSQNPRHKITKRGQNVTFRCDPISEHNRLYWYRQTLGQGPEFLTYFQNEAQLEKSRLLSDRFSAERPKGSFSTLEIQRTEQGDSAMYLCASSSTVNGELFFGEGSRLTVL.

This clone showed up just once. The chain recombines TRBV28 with TRBJ1-4; D is uncertain. CDR1 is MDHEN and CDR2 is SYDVKM in the germline V gene. The CDR3 is 12 residues long. Trimming left V 7 bases short and J 8 bases short, with 11 bases between. In DNA, the CDR3 is TGTGCCAGCACCCACGCGGGGGAAAAACTGTTTTTT. It yields the protein CASTHAGEKLFF.

The rearrangement joins TRBV20-1 to TRBJ1-1, with a weak D call TRBD1 (6 bases). The germline V gene encodes CDR1 DFQATT and CDR2 SNEGSKA (reference sequence). The CDR3 extends over 14 amino acids. V gave up 3 bases and J gave up 4 bases, with 15 bases separating them. The CDR3 loop reads CSASPGGAGTEAFF. In DNA form, the CDR3 reads TGCAGTGCTAGTCCGGGGGGCGCGGGCACTGAAGCTTTCTTT.

The chain has TRBV19 and TRBJ1-2, with TRBD1 identical over 9 bases. The length of the CDR3 is 16 residues. Germline V gene sequence: CDR1 LNHDA, CDR2 SQIVND (reference sequence). J gave up 2 bases and V 3 bases, and 7 bases lay outside the gene matches. DNA for the CDR3: TGTGCCAGTAGTATCATAACGACAGGGGGGAACTATGGCTACACCTTC. This encodes CASSIITTGGNYGYTF.

This clone has only a few counts. The chain combines TRBV30 with TRBJ2-1, with D possibly matching TRBD2 (5 bases). CDR1 GTSNPN and CDR2 SVGIG come from the germline V gene (reference sequence). The CDR3 length is 14 residues. V shed 3 bases and J shed 10 bases, with 19 bases lying between them. This chain's CDR3 is CAWSPSSLGVEQFF. DNA of the CDR3: TGTGCCTGGAGCCCGTCGAGTCTCGGGGTCGAGCAGTTCTTC.

The gene calls are TRBV7-3 and TRBJ2-5; tentative D call: TRBD2 (6 bases). Germline V CDR1 and CDR2: SGHTA, FQGTGA. CDR3 length: 15 residues. Trimming took off 1 base at V and 5 bases at J, with 14 bases between the two ends. The CDR3 reads CASSLSPGEVETQYF. CDR3 DNA: TGTGCCAGCAGCTTAAGCCCCGGGGAGGTGGAGACCCAGTACTTC. The full variable domain, in which reference TRBV7-3 and TRBJ2-5 provide the parts outside the CDR3, is GAGVSQTPSNKVTEKGKYVELRCDPISGHTALYWYRQSLGQGPEFLIYFQGTGAADDSGLPNDRFFAVRPEGSVSTLKIQRTERGDSAVYLCASSLSPGEVETQYFGPGTRLLVL.

The CDR3 nucleotides are TGTGCCAGCAGCTTAGAGGGGGAGTTTAATGAAAAACTGTTTTTT. As protein: CASSLEGEFNEKLFF. V gene TRBV7-9 combines with J gene TRBJ1-4; possible D gene TRBD1, 6 bases. With 1 base removed from V and 4 bases from J, the gap between germline ends came to 10 bases. Germline loops: CDR1 SEHNR, CDR2 FQNEAQ (reference sequence). The CDR3 extends over 15 amino acids.

The chain uses TRBV2 and TRBJ1-5; no reliable D call. Trimming cost V 3 bases and J 3 bases, with 9 bases left between them. Germline loops: CDR1 SNHLY, CDR2 FYNNEI. The CDR3 is 14 residues long. DNA for the CDR3: TGTGCCAGCAGTGATGAAACACCCAATCAGCCCCAGCATTTT. It is translated as CASSDETPNQPQHF.